These 8 T cell receptor beta chains were sequenced from one sample in a study of T cell responses to AZD1222 COVID-19 vaccine. The method was immunoSEQ multiplex PCR; TCRdb's version includes in-frame clones alone and lacks a portion of them. This sample carries about 140,000 clones, 85% to 95% of them seen once, and the ten largest clones take about 3%. The starting material was peripheral blood, obtained on day 0 of AZD1222 vaccination. Every receptor here comes from an adult in good health.

The chain is built from TRBV12-3 or TRBV12-4 and TRBJ1-6; D might be TRBD1 (6 bases). This CDR3 contains 13 residues. V lost 6 bases, J lost 9 bases, and 12 bases lay in between. The CDR3 region is CASRATGSSPLHF. CDR3 in DNA: TGTGCCAGCAGGGCGACAGGCAGTTCACCCCTCCACTTT.

V gene TRBV2 combines with J gene TRBJ2-7; TRBD2 is a possible D gene (5 bases). The length of the CDR3 is 12 residues. Trimming took 1 base from V and 7 from J, leaving 8 bases between them. From germline, CDR1 is SNHLY and CDR2 FYNNEI. The CDR3 coding sequence is TGTGCCAGCAGTGAAGATTCGGGAGAGCAGTACTTC. Translating gives CASSEDSGEQYF.

The V and J genes are TRBV7-6 and TRBJ1-6; D is unclear. This CDR3 comprises 16 residues. Deletions cut 1 base from V and 5 bases from J, with 12 bases between. CDR1 SGHVS and CDR2 FNYEAQ come from the germline V gene. As DNA, the CDR3 is TGTGCCAGCAGCTTAGTTGTCGGCAGAGATAATTCACCCCTCCACTTT. It codes for CASSLVVGRDNSPLHF.

The V gene is TRBV5-1, the J gene TRBJ1-2, with D unclear. The germline gives CDR1 SGHRS, CDR2 YFSETQ. This CDR3 has 14 residues. V lost 1 base and J lost 2, with 9 bases in between. CDR3 protein: CASSLTNRNYGYTF. The CDR3, as DNA: TGCGCCAGCAGCTTGACGAATCGAAACTATGGCTACACCTTC.

The gene calls are TRBV5-1 and TRBJ1-1; D is unclear. Trimming took 2 bases from V and 1 from J, leaving 6 bases between them. From germline, CDR1 is SGHRS and CDR2 YFSETQ. The CDR3 length is 13 residues. The CDR3 DNA follows: TGCGCCAGCAGCTTAGTGGCGAACACTGAAGCTTTCTTT. Translation gives CASSLVANTEAFF.

This rearrangement joins TRBV18 to TRBJ1-4; 7 positions agree with TRBD1. V was pared by 3 bases and J by 6 bases, with 4 bases of the junction left unmatched. The CDR3 is 14 residues long. Germline V gene lookup returns CDR1 KGHSH and CDR2 LQKENI. Here the CDR3 reads CASSPTGFDEKLFF. The CDR3 nucleotides read TGTGCCAGCTCACCGACAGGGTTTGATGAAAAACTGTTTTTT. Drawing the rest from reference TRBV18 and TRBJ1-4, the complete variable domain is NAGVMQNPRHLVRRRGQEARLRCSPMKGHSHVYWYRQLPEEGLKFMVYLQKENIIDESGMPKERFSAEFPKEGPSILRIQQVVRGDSAAYFCASSPTGFDEKLFFGSGTQLSVL.

This clone was detected a few times. This sequence joins TRBV7-8 and TRBJ1-4; TRBD1 might be the D (6 bases). CDR1 is SGHVS and CDR2 is FQNEAQ in the germline V gene. The CDR3 consists of 15 residues. V was trimmed by 5 bases and J by 5 bases, leaving 15 bases between them. The CDR3 DNA sequence: TGTGCCAGCAGCGCTAACAGGGTCTTGAATGAAAAACTGTTTTTT. Translated, it gives CASSANRVLNEKLFF.

The rearrangement links TRBV28 to TRBJ2-7; D uncertain. This CDR3 contains 14 residues. Trimming stripped 8 bases from V and 0 bases from J, with 14 bases between. CDR1 and CDR2 (germline): MDHEN, SYDVKM. DNA for the CDR3: TGTGCCAGCGGTGTAGCTTACCACTCCTACGAGCAGTACTTC. It yields the protein CASGVAYHSYEQYF.